This T cell receptor (beta chain) was recovered during a study of a mutant IDH1 vaccine in newly diagnosed glioma. In the case of this clone: Its specificity is unknown.

Method: immunoSEQ multiplex PCR; TCRdb's copy keeps in-frame clones and lacks some. The table records about 32,000 clones, about 80% of them present only once. Time point reported: week 35, safety follow-up. Vaccine doses each comprised 300 ug of mutant IDH1 20-mer peptide, with topical imiquimod. The V end lost 9 bases, the J end lost 4 bases, and 19 bases lay between the germline ends. The CDR3 runs 14 residues. Germline V lookup: CDR1 MNHEY, CDR2 SMNVEV (reference sequence). The specimen comprised PBMCs, sampled from a glioma patient whose treatment included an IDH1 peptide vaccine. This TCR was sampled from a man aged 30 to 39 with glioma. This chain links TRBV27 with TRBJ2-7; no clear D. The CDR3 protein is CASSHPLSPYEQYF. The CDR3 DNA follows: TGTGCCAGTTCCCACCCCCTCTCCCCATACGAGCAGTACTTC.